The 32 T cell receptor beta chains below all came from one sample that was sequenced in a study of regulatory T cells in long-lasting Graves disease. Assembly of TCR beta libraries relied on iRepertoire HTBI primers together with Arm-PCR of CDR3 regions. MiXCR, run by TCRdb on the multiplex PCR reads, gives a single entry per CDR3 protein. Among 200,000 to 250,000 distinct CDR3 sequences listed, about 19% were seen once. Time point defined: newly diagnosed GD, antithyroid drugs for less than 3 months. Generation of the TCR library employed RNA extracted from PBMCs. This same sample was also part of a study on T cells in Graves' hyperthyroidism and ophthalmopathy.

Sample: peripheral blood mononuclear cells (PBMCs), taken at new diagnosis, from a patient treated with antithyroid drugs. Receptor source: a woman aged 25 to 39 with Graves disease.

This clonotype was seen at least ten times. This chain uses TRBV28 with TRBJ1-1; TRBD1 might be the D (5 bases). CDR1 and CDR2 from the germline V gene are MDHEN and SYDVKM. The CDR3 covers 13 residues. The germline V and J ends were trimmed by 6 bases and 6 bases, with 14 bases remaining between them. The CDR3 loop reads CASRLQGGAEAFF. The CDR3, as DNA: TGTGCCAGCAGACTTCAGGGTGGGGCTGAAGCTTTCTTT. Variable domain in full (rest from reference TRBV28 and TRBJ1-1): DVKVTQSSRYLVKRTGEKVFLECVQDMDHENMFWYRQDPGLGLRLIYFSYDVKMKEKGDIPEGYSVSREKKERFSLILESASTNQTSMYLCASRLQGGAEAFFGQGTRLTVV.

The J gene is TRBJ2-5, the V gene TRBV20-1, with 9 bases that match TRBD2. Unmatched junction bases numbered 5, after V lost 1 base and J lost 5 bases. The germline CDR1 and CDR2 sequences are DFQATT and SNEGSKA (reference sequence). This CDR3 is 14 amino acids long. The CDR3 sequence is CSARGGGGAETQYF. For the CDR3, the DNA is TGCAGTGCTAGAGGTGGCGGGGGGGCGGAGACCCAGTACTTC.

V is TRBV7-2 and J is TRBJ2-3; 11 nucleotides align to TRBD2. Per germline, CDR1 SGHTA and CDR2 FQGNSA. Germline trimming cut 2 bases from V and 7 bases from J; bases unmatched to any gene: 11. The CDR3 loop spans 17 amino acids. The CDR3 DNA reads as TGTGCCAGCAGCTTACTAGCGGGAGGTGTTGTAGTCCATACGCAGTATTTT. Protein product: CASSLLAGGVVVHTQYF. The variable domain in full, completed from reference TRBV7-2 and TRBJ2-3, reads GAGVSQSPSNKVTEKGKDVELRCDPISGHTALYWYRQSLGQGLEFLIYFQGNSAPDKSGLPSDRFSAERTGGSVSTLTIQRTQQEDSAVYLCASSLLAGGVVVHTQYFGPGTRLTVL.

This clonotype was observed many times. The chain employs TRBV20-1 and TRBJ2-5; 9 bases fit TRBD1. The germline V gene encodes CDR1 DFQATT and CDR2 SNEGSKA (reference sequence). With 5 bases clipped from V and 5 bases from J, the junction kept 12 bases outside the gene matches. This CDR3 is built from 15 residues. The CDR3: CSAPLVGTGRETQYF. The CDR3, as DNA: TGCAGTGCTCCCCTCGTAGGGACAGGGAGGGAGACCCAGTACTTC.

This clonotype was seen a single time. A much larger clone lies a single base off, so this may be a read error. The chain is built from TRBV6-2 or TRBV6-3 and TRBJ2-3; TRBD2 matches at 7 bases. Trimming took 11 bases from V and 5 from J; bases not matched to a gene: 16. The CDR3 runs 15 residues. Looked up from germline, CDR1 is MNHEY and CDR2 is SVGEGT. The DNA of the CDR3 is TGTGCCGGCTATAATCCGGGGAGGGGAGGAGATACGCAGTATTTT. Its protein is CAGYNPGRGGDTQYF.

As for this clonotype: It may be a read error: a sequence one base away is much more abundant. The genes are TRBV7-9 and TRBJ2-1; D is possibly TRBD2 (5 bases). Germline CDR1 reads SEHNR; CDR2 reads FQNEAQ (reference sequence). This CDR3 contains 12 residues. CDR3 sequence (DNA): TGTGCCGGCAGCTCCAGCGAGGGCGAGCAGTTCTTC. Translation gives CAGSSSEGEQFF.

This clonotype was detected many times. The chain carries TRBV7-9 and TRBJ2-7, with TRBD1 matching 12 bases. Germline V CDR1 and CDR2: SEHNR, FQNEAQ (reference sequence). J was trimmed by 5 bases and V by 2 bases; bases with no gene match: 7. The CDR3 extends over 16 amino acids. The CDR3 bases are TGTGCCAGCAGCTTAACGTTTGGGGACAGGGGGCACGAGCAGTACTTC. It codes for CASSLTFGDRGHEQYF.

This clonotype has ten or more counts. The chain is built from TRBV7-9 and TRBJ2-5; TRBD1 or TRBD2 may be the D gene (8 bases each). The V and J ends lost 5 bases and 1 base respectively, with 23 bases between them. The CDR3 loop spans 18 amino acids. Germline CDR1 is SEHNR and CDR2 is FQNEAQ (reference sequence). The CDR3 here is CASSLREGAGGIQETQYF. CDR3 sequence (DNA): TGTGCCAGCAGCCTACGGGAGGGTGCAGGGGGCATCCAAGAGACCCAGTACTTC. The full variable domain, rest sourced from reference TRBV7-9 and TRBJ2-5, is DTGVSQNPRHKITKRGQNVTFRCDPISEHNRLYWYRQTLGQGPEFLTYFQNEAQLEKSRLLSDRFSAERPKGSFSTLEIQRTEQGDSAMYLCASSLREGAGGIQETQYFGPGTRLLVL.

In its sample, this clonotype was seen many times. The chain is built from TRBV29-1 and TRBJ1-1, with a weak D call TRBD1 (5 bases). V was cut by 1 base and J by 5 bases, with 8 bases left in between. Germline V lookup: CDR1 SQVTM, CDR2 ANQGSEA. This CDR3 region has 12 residues. As DNA, the CDR3 is TGCAGCGTTGAAGTTGGGACGACTGAAGCTTTCTTT. It encodes CSVEVGTTEAFF.

This clonotype was detected ten times or more. The gene calls are TRBV5-6 and TRBJ2-5; either TRBD1 or TRBD2 may fit D (5 bases each). Trimming removed 1 base at V and 5 bases at J, with 6 bases between. This CDR3 has 12 residues. Germline CDR1 and CDR2: SGHDT and YYEEEE. CDR3 loop: CASSLWGETQYF. The CDR3 DNA reads as TGTGCCAGCAGCTTGTGGGGGGAGACCCAGTACTTC.

This clonotype was recorded many times. The chain joins TRBV5-6 to TRBJ1-1; D remains ambiguous. Looked up from germline, CDR1 is SGHDT and CDR2 is YYEEEE. The length of the CDR3 is 15 residues. The germline V and J ends were trimmed by 3 bases and 11 bases, with 23 bases remaining between them. CDR3 DNA: TGTGCCAGCAGCTCCCTCGGAGGTTCGGGCTTGGAGGCTTTCTTT. This sequence encodes CASSSLGGSGLEAFF.

This clonotype appeared many times. This chain connects TRBV5-4 to TRBJ2-5, with D unclear. Germline values: CDR1 SGHNT, CDR2 YYREEE (reference sequence). V shed 4 bases and J shed 4 bases, with 14 bases lying between them. This CDR3 has 14 amino acids. The CDR3 region has the DNA TGTGCCAGCAGCGAGGCTGGGTTTCGAGAGACCCAGTACTTC. It specifies CASSEAGFRETQYF.

This clonotype appeared many times. J is TRBJ1-4 and V is TRBV29-1; the match to TRBD1 covers 10 bases. The CDR3 covers 15 residues. The V and J ends lost 7 bases and 5 bases, in that order; junction bases with no gene match: 10. From germline, CDR1 is SQVTM and CDR2 ANQGSEA. The CDR3: CSAIGTGASNEKLFF. CDR3 coding DNA: TGCAGCGCCATCGGGACAGGGGCCTCCAATGAAAAACTGTTTTTT. The full variable domain, in which reference TRBV29-1 and TRBJ1-4 provide the parts outside the CDR3, is SAVISQKPSRDICQRGTSLTIQCQVDSQVTMMFWYRQQPGQSLTLIATANQGSEATYESGFVIDKFPISRPNLTFSTLTVSNMSPEDSSIYLCSAIGTGASNEKLFFGSGTQLSVL.

At least ten counts were recorded for this clonotype. The gene calls are TRBV19 and TRBJ1-2; D gene unclear. Trimming shortened V by 5 bases and J by 11 bases, and 12 bases separated the two germline ends. Germline V gene sequence: CDR1 LNHDA, CDR2 SQIVND (reference sequence). This CDR3 comprises 11 residues. CDR3 residues: CASSPDGHYTF. CDR3 nucleotides: TGTGCCAGTAGTCCGGACGGGCATTACACCTTC. Full variable domain (rest looked up from reference TRBV19 and TRBJ1-2): DGGITQSPKYLFRKEGQNVTLSCEQNLNHDAMYWYRQDPGQGLRLIYYSQIVNDFQKGDIAEGYSVSREKKESFPLTVTSAQKNPTAFYLCASSPDGHYTFGSGTRLTVV.

This clonotype was observed at least ten times. The chain has TRBV7-2 and TRBJ1-2; TRBD1 agrees at 8 bases. V lost 1 base, J lost 2 bases, and 6 bases stayed unmatched. Germline assignment: CDR1 SGHTA and CDR2 FQGNSA. This CDR3 comprises 16 residues. The CDR3 DNA sequence: TGTGCCAGCAGCTTAGATGGACAGGGAGGGAACTATGGCTACACCTTC. Translated: CASSLDGQGGNYGYTF. Full variable domain (remainder filled in from reference TRBV7-2 and TRBJ1-2): GAGVSQSPSNKVTEKGKDVELRCDPISGHTALYWYRQSLGQGLEFLIYFQGNSAPDKSGLPSDRFSAERTGGSVSTLTIQRTQQEDSAVYLCASSLDGQGGNYGYTFGSGTRLTVV.

Remarks on this clonotype: The junction differs from germline at one of its ends, possibly a read error. The genes are TRBV9 and TRBJ2-1; D perhaps matches TRBD2 (6 bases). Per germline, CDR1 SGDLS and CDR2 YYNGEE. The CDR3 sequence is 16 residues long. CDR3 in amino acids: CASSVGAGLSYNEQCF. As DNA, the CDR3 is TGTGCCAGCAGCGTAGGCGCGGGGCTCTCTTACAATGAGCAGTGCTTC.

This clonotype was observed at least ten times. This chain connects TRBV5-1 to TRBJ1-6, with D possibly matching TRBD1 (5 bases). This CDR3 is 16 amino acids long. The V gene lost 0 bases and the J gene lost 8 bases, with 15 bases spanning the gap. Germline V gene data show CDR1 as SGHRS and CDR2 as YFSETQ. The CDR3 sequence is CASSLASTSGDSPLHF. The CDR3 DNA is TGCGCCAGCAGCTTGGCTTCCACCTCGGGGGATTCACCCCTCCACTTT.

Remarks on this clonotype: Since no conserved phenylalanine or tryptophan closes the CDR3, a read error is the likely cause. The chain couples TRBV6-4 to TRBJ2-1; TRBD1 might be the D (6 bases). The CDR3 loop spans 14 amino acids. The germline V gene encodes CDR1 MRHNA and CDR2 SNTAGT. Trimming pared 3 bases from V and 6 bases from J, leaving 12 bases between. CDR3 sequence (DNA): TGTGCCAGCAGTGAGGGACAAGGCTTCAATGAGCAGTTCTCC. Encoded protein: CASSEGQGFNEQFS.

The chain recombines TRBV4-1 with TRBJ1-2; TRBD1 matches at 9 bases. Per the germline V gene, CDR1 is MGHRA and CDR2 is YSYEKL. The length of the CDR3 is 16 residues. Trimming cost V 3 bases and J 0 bases; bases outside gene matches: 5. CDR3 region: CASSQAGTGSNYGYTF. In nucleotides, the CDR3 is TGCGCCAGCAGCCAGGCCGGGACAGGGTCTAACTATGGCTACACCTTC.

This clonotype was observed many times. V and J are TRBV19 and TRBJ1-1, with TRBD1 matching over 9 bases. This CDR3 spans 15 amino acids. Germline CDR1 reads LNHDA; CDR2 reads SQIVND (reference sequence). With 3 bases clipped from V and 6 bases from J, the junction kept 8 bases outside the gene matches. CDR3 DNA sequence: TGTGCCAGTAGTATTCCCGGGACAGGGAAAGCTGAAGCTTTCTTT. It translates to CASSIPGTGKAEAFF. Supplemented by reference TRBV19 and TRBJ1-1, the full variable domain reads DGGITQSPKYLFRKEGQNVTLSCEQNLNHDAMYWYRQDPGQGLRLIYYSQIVNDFQKGDIAEGYSVSREKKESFPLTVTSAQKNPTAFYLCASSIPGTGKAEAFFGQGTRLTVV.

This clonotype was seen repeatedly, ten times or more. The rearrangement uses TRBV20-1 and TRBJ2-6; TRBD2 might be the D (5 bases). The germline gives CDR1 DFQATT, CDR2 SNEGSKA (reference sequence). The CDR3 runs to 15 residues. The V gene lost 0 bases and the J gene lost 2 bases, with 8 bases spanning the gap. In DNA form, the CDR3 reads TGCAGTGCTAGAGATAGAGGGACTGGGGCCAACGTCCTGACTTTC. The encoded protein is CSARDRGTGANVLTF.

The V gene is TRBV20-1, the J gene TRBJ2-2; the D call may be TRBD1 or TRBD2 (5 bases each). This CDR3 comprises 13 residues. The germline V and J ends were trimmed by 5 bases and 6 bases, with 13 bases remaining between them. The germline gives CDR1 DFQATT, CDR2 SNEGSKA (reference sequence). DNA for the CDR3: TGCAGTGCTCAGGGACGGGCGTCCGGGGAGCTGTTTTTT. It encodes CSAQGRASGELFF.

This clonotype came up many times. This chain uses TRBV5-1 with TRBJ2-7; D gene uncertain. The V gene lost 2 bases and the J gene lost 5 bases, with 14 bases spanning the gap. CDR1 and CDR2 from the germline V gene are SGHRS and YFSETQ. This CDR3 is built from 14 residues. In nucleotides, the CDR3 is TGCGCCAGCAGCTTTCTGGGCCCCCTTGACGAGCAGTACTTC. It codes for CASSFLGPLDEQYF. The complete variable domain, with remaining parts taken from reference TRBV5-1 and TRBJ2-7, reads KAGVTQTPRYLIKTRGQQVTLSCSPISGHRSVSWYQQTPGQGLQFLFEYFSETQRNKGNFPGRFSGRQFSNSRSEMNVSTLELGDSALYLCASSFLGPLDEQYFGPGTRLTVT.

V usage is TRBV19 and J usage is TRBJ1-2; TRBD1 is a possible D gene (6 bases). The V and J ends lost 3 bases and 5 bases respectively, with 10 bases between them. This CDR3 has 13 amino acids. Germline values: CDR1 LNHDA, CDR2 SQIVND (reference sequence). CDR3 sequence: CASSMWGAYGYTF. The CDR3 nucleotides read TGTGCCAGTAGTATGTGGGGGGCGTATGGCTACACCTTC.

This clonotype was detected ten times or more. V gene TRBV10-3 combines with J gene TRBJ2-7; TRBD2 aligns across 9 bases. The V segment lost 10 bases and the J segment 4 bases; nucleotides outside the gene matches: 14. Germline CDR1 ENHRY, CDR2 SYGVKD. CDR3 length equals 15 residues. The DNA of the CDR3 is TGTGCCACGATAAATGGACTAGCGCGAAGGTACGAGCAGTACTTC. Residues: CATINGLARRYEQYF.

This clonotype was seen ten or more times. The rearrangement links TRBV12-3 or TRBV12-4 to TRBJ2-5; D gene unclear. The CDR3 totals 14 residues. V was pared by 2 bases and J by 1 base, with 8 bases between. CDR3 region: CASSLNGIQETQYF. CDR3 DNA sequence: TGTGCCAGCAGTTTAAACGGCATCCAAGAGACCCAGTACTTC.

The chain employs TRBV18 and TRBJ2-7; 8 bases are a match to TRBD2. Trimming cost V 2 bases and J 7 bases; bases outside gene matches: 13. This CDR3 has 16 amino acids. Looked up from germline, CDR1 is KGHSH and CDR2 is LQKENI. In nucleotides, the CDR3 is TGTGCCAGCTCACCAAGGTCTTCGGGGGGGACGGAAGAGCAGTACTTC. It yields the protein CASSPRSSGGTEEQYF.

The V gene is TRBV14, the J gene TRBJ2-3, with D tentatively TRBD2 (5 bases). V was cut by 3 bases and J by 4 bases, with 14 bases left in between. The CDR3 loop spans 15 amino acids. Germline values: CDR1 SGHDN, CDR2 FVKESK. The DNA for the CDR3 is TGTGCCAGCAGCCATTCGGCGGGCGGGCCAGATACGCAGTATTTT. Encoded protein: CASSHSAGGPDTQYF.

This clonotype has a count of ten or more. J is TRBJ2-6 and V is TRBV11-2; a weak D match, TRBD2 (5 bases). V lost 5 bases to trimming and J lost 0 bases, with 8 bases between them. This CDR3 is built from 15 residues. Looked up from germline, CDR1 is SGHAT and CDR2 is FQNNGV. CDR3 sequence reads: CASSRGGSGANVLTF. The CDR3, as DNA: TGTGCCAGCAGCCGTGGAGGCTCTGGGGCCAACGTCCTGACTTTC.

This clonotype has only one observation. CDR3 sequence reads: CASSEGTGTQETQYF. CDR3 nucleotide sequence: TGTGCCAGCAGTGAGGGGACAGGGACCCAAGAGACCCAGTACTTC. The chain recombines TRBV2 with TRBJ2-5, with 9 bases aligning to TRBD1. Trimming removed 3 bases from V and 1 base from J; junction bases left unmatched: 3. This CDR3 spans 15 amino acids. CDR1 is SNHLY and CDR2 is FYNNEI in the germline V gene.

The chain uses TRBV6-1 and TRBJ2-1, with 8 bases identical to TRBD2. Germline V gene lookup returns CDR1 MNHNS and CDR2 SASEGT. The CDR3 is 20 amino acids. V was pared by 7 bases and J by 1 base, with 21 bases of the junction left unmatched. Written as DNA, the CDR3 is TGTGCCAGCATTCGAAATAGCGGGAACGTCCTGAGGTTATCCTACAATGAGCAGTTCTTC. This codes for CASIRNSGNVLRLSYNEQFF.

For this clonotype: Germline is not matched at one junction end, which may reflect a read error. The genes are TRBV2 and TRBJ1-1, with D uncertain. The CDR3 extends over 14 amino acids. The germline V gene encodes CDR1 SNHLY and CDR2 FYNNEI. CDR3 amino acids: CASCTQSGWREASF. The DNA of the CDR3 is TGTGCCAGCTGTACTCAGTCGGGATGGCGTGAAGCTTCCTTT.